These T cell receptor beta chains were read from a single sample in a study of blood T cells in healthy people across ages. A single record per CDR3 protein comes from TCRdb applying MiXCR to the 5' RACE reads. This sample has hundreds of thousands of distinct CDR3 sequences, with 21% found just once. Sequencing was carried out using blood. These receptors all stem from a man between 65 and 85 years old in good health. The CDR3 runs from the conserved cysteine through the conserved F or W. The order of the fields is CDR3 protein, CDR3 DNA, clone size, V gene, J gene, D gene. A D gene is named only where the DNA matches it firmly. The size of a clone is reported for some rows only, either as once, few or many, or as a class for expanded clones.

CASTALEAGVGEQFF	TGCGCCAGCACCGCCCTAGAGGCCGGGGTCGGTGAGCAGTTCTTC	NA	TRBV5-1	TRBJ2-1	NA
CASSPAGTSVSYEQYF	TGTGCCAGCAGCCCTGCCGGGACTAGCGTCTCCTACGAGCAGTACTTC	NA	TRBV3-1	TRBJ2-7	TRBD2
CASSSGLAGFADTQYF	TGCGCCAGCAGCTCGGGACTAGCGGGATTTGCAGATACGCAGTATTTT	NA	TRBV5-1	TRBJ2-3	TRBD2
CASSLAILAGAGNEQFF	TGTGCCAGCAGCTTGGCGATCCTGGCAGGGGCGGGCAATGAGCAGTTCTTC	NA	TRBV5-5	TRBJ2-1	NA
CASNPGLAGSYEQYF	TGTGCCAGCAATCCGGGACTAGCGGGATCCTACGAGCAGTACTTC	few	TRBV6-1	TRBJ2-7	TRBD2
CASSLGGATGYEQYF	TGTGCCAGCAGCTTAGGAGGTGCGACAGGGTACGAGCAGTACTTC	few	TRBV7-2	TRBJ2-7	TRBD1
CASAEETGPYEQYF	TGTGCCAGCGCGGAGGAGACAGGGCCCTACGAGCAGTACTTC	NA	TRBV18	TRBJ2-7	TRBD1
CASSVMGLAGGNEQFF	TGCGCCAGCAGCGTTATGGGACTAGCGGGAGGAAATGAGCAGTTCTTC	few	TRBV5-1	TRBJ2-1	TRBD2
CSAPMGDGEQFF	TGCAGTGCTCCAATGGGGGACGGTGAGCAGTTCTTC	NA	TRBV20-1	TRBJ2-1	NA
CASSLGTGQNQPQHF	TGTGCCAGCAGCTTAGGGACAGGACAAAATCAGCCCCAGCATTTT	few	TRBV7-9	TRBJ1-5	TRBD1
CSARNNGASGRNEQYF	TGCAGTGCTAGGAATAATGGGGCTAGCGGGAGGAACGAGCAGTACTTC	NA	TRBV20-1	TRBJ2-7	TRBD2
CASSLDFGPGTPVQETQYF	TGTGCCAGCAGCTTAGATTTTGGCCCCGGGACACCCGTTCAAGAGACCCAGTACTTC	NA	TRBV11-2	TRBJ2-5	NA
CAISEPGTASGNTIYF	TGTGCCATCAGTGAGCCAGGGACCGCCTCTGGAAACACCATATATTTT	few	TRBV10-3	TRBJ1-3	NA
CASSYPTGSYEQYF	TGTGCCAGCAGTTACCCTACAGGGAGCTACGAGCAGTACTTC	many	TRBV6-2/TRBV6-3	TRBJ2-7	NA
CASTPLGDPQYF	TGTGCCAGCACCCCTTTGGGCGATCCGCAGTATTTT	NA	TRBV12-3/TRBV12-4	TRBJ2-3	NA
CSVEGRGIYNEQFF	TGCAGCGTTGAGGGCCGTGGGATTTACAATGAGCAGTTCTTC	NA	TRBV29-1	TRBJ2-1	NA
CASSPTGMEETQYF	TGTGCCAGCAGTCCGACAGGGATGGAAGAGACCCAGTACTTC	few	TRBV7-3	TRBJ2-5	TRBD1
CASGLTMETQYF	TGTGCCAGCGGACTTACCATGGAGACCCAGTACTTC	few	TRBV6-2/TRBV6-3	TRBJ2-5	NA
CASSTGPGWDTQYF	TGTGCCAGCAGTACCGGACCGGGGTGGGATACGCAGTATTTT	many	TRBV27	TRBJ2-3	NA
CSAIQNTEAFF	TGCAGTGCTATACAGAACACTGAAGCTTTCTTT	NA	TRBV20-1	TRBJ1-1	NA
CASSNRDFSYNSPLHF	TGTGCCAGCAGTAACCGGGACTTCTCCTATAATTCACCCCTCCACTTT	few	TRBV13	TRBJ1-6	NA
CASSLSKGPDTQYF	TGTGCCAGCAGCCTTTCGAAGGGTCCAGATACGCAGTATTTT	few	TRBV7-9	TRBJ2-3	NA
CATSDTGLAGGSYNEQFF	TGTGCCACCAGTGATACTGGACTAGCGGGAGGTTCCTACAATGAGCAGTTCTTC	few	TRBV24-1	TRBJ2-1	TRBD2
CASSAGPGQGSETQYF	TGTGCCAGCAGTGCGGGCCCGGGACAGGGGTCAGAGACCCAGTACTTC	NA	TRBV2	TRBJ2-5	TRBD1
CSVGSGTGGLVNGYTF	TGCAGCGTAGGATCCGGGACAGGGGGTTTGGTAAATGGCTACACCTTC	few	TRBV29-1	TRBJ1-2	TRBD1
CSARGVAGVLVDEQFF	TGCAGTGCTAGAGGCGTAGCGGGAGTATTGGTGGATGAGCAGTTCTTC	few	TRBV20-1	TRBJ2-1	TRBD2
CASSLASRGRTDTQYF	TGCGCCAGCAGCTTGGCTTCGAGGGGGCGCACAGATACGCAGTATTTT	few	TRBV5-1	TRBJ2-3	TRBD1
CSARDDGLQETQYF	TGCAGTGCTAGGGATGACGGGCTACAAGAGACCCAGTACTTC	many	TRBV20-1	TRBJ2-5	NA
CATSRDAGAVNIQYF	TGTGCCACCAGCAGAGATGCGGGGGCTGTGAACATTCAGTACTTC	few	TRBV15	TRBJ2-4	NA
CASSLLRDRGRNEQFF	TGTGCCAGCAGTTTGCTCCGGGACAGGGGGCGCAATGAGCAGTTCTTC	NA	TRBV6-5	TRBJ2-1	TRBD1
CASSSYISSGNTIYF	TGTGCCAGCAGCTCCTACATCAGCTCTGGAAACACCATATATTTT	few	TRBV5-6	TRBJ1-3	NA
CATRRSGTEAFF	TGTGCCACCCGTAGATCCGGAACTGAAGCTTTCTTT	few	TRBV21-1	TRBJ1-1	NA
CASSLDLGQINTEAFF	TGCGCCAGCAGCTTAGATCTGGGACAGATAAACACTGAAGCTTTCTTT	NA	TRBV5-1	TRBJ1-1	TRBD1
CASKSDRELAGGTDTQYF	TGTGCCAGCAAATCGGACAGGGAACTAGCGGGAGGCACAGATACGCAGTATTTT	few	TRBV5-5	TRBJ2-3	TRBD2
CASSSFEKGFNYGYTF	TGTGCCAGCAGTTCTTTTGAAAAGGGATTTAACTATGGCTACACCTTC	few	TRBV27	TRBJ1-2	NA